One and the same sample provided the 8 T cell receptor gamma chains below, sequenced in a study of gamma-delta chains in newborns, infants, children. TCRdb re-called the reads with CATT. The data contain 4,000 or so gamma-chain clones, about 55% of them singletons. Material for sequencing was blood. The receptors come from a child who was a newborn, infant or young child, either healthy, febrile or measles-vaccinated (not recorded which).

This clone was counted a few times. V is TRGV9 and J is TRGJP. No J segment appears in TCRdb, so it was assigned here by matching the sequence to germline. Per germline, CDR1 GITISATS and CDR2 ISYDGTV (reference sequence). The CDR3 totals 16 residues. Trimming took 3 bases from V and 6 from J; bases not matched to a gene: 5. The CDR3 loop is CALWEISELGKKIKVF. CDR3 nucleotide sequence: TGTGCCTTGTGGGAGATTTCAGAGTTGGGCAAAAAAATCAAGGTATTT.

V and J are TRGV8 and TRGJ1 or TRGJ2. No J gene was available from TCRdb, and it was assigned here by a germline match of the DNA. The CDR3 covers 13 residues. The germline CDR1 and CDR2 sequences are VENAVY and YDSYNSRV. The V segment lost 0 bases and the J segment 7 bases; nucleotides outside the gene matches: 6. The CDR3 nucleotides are TGTGCCACCTGGGATAGGCCGGGCTATAAGAAACTCTTT. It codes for CATWDRPGYKKLF.

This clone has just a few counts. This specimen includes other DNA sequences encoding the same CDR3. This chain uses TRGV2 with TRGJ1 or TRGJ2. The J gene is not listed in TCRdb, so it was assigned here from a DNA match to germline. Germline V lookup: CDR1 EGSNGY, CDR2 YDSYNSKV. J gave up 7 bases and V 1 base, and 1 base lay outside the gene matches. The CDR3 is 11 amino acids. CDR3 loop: CATWDGYKKLF. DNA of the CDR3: TGTGCCACCTGGGACGGCTATAAGAAACTCTTT.

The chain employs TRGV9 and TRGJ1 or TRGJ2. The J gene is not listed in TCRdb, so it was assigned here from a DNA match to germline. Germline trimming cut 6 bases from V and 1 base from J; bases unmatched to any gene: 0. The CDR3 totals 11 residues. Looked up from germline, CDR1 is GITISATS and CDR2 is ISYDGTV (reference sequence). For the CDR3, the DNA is TGTGCCTTGTGGAATTATTATAAGAAACTCTTT. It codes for CALWNYYKKLF.

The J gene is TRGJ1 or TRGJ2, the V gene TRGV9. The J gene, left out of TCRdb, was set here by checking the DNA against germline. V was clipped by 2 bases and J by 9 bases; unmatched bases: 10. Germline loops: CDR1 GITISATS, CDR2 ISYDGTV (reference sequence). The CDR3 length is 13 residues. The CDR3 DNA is TGTGCCTTGTGGGAGGCCATCACATCTAAGAAACTCTTT. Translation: CALWEAITSKKLF.

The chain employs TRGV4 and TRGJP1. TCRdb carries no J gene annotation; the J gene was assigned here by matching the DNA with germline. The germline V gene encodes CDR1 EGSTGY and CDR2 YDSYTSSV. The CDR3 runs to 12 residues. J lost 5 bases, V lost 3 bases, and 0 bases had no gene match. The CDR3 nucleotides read TGTGCCACCTGGGATACTGGTTGGTTCAAGATATTT. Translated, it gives CATWDTGWFKIF.

CDR3 in amino acids: CALWEVVSVEPYYKKLF. As DNA, the CDR3 is TGTGCCTTGTGGGAGGTGGTTTCGGTGGAACCCTATTATAAGAAACTCTTT. The chain has TRGV9 and TRGJ1 or TRGJ2. Assignment of the J gene here rests on matching the DNA to germline, because TCRdb gives none. This CDR3 is built from 17 residues. After removal of 0 bases from V and 4 bases from J, the junction contained 15 bases not matched to a gene. Germline CDR1 is GITISATS and CDR2 is ISYDGTV (reference sequence).

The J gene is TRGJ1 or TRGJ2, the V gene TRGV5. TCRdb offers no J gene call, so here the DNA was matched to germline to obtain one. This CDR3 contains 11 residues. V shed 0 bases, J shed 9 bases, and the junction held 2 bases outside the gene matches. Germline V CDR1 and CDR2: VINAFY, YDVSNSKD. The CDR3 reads CATWDRPKKLF. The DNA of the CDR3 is TGTGCCACCTGGGACAGGCCTAAGAAACTCTTT.